This T cell receptor beta chain was found in a study of shared clonotypes between healthy human individuals. Overall study findings and caveats: Clonotype sharing among donors was thought likely to change with sequencing depth. Only a few donors were included, so the genetic and exposure-history diversity represented was limited.

Across several immunoSEQ plates, the genomic DNA of each subset was split evenly. TCRdb's table, derived via immunoSEQ multiplex PCR, lists solely in-frame clones and lacks some. The profile covers more than 450,000 clones, with around 74% appearing a single time and approximately 13% taken by the ten largest. This clone was seen only a few times. Its antigen is unidentified. Germline V gives CDR1 LNHDA, CDR2 SQIVND (reference sequence). The length of the CDR3 is 16 residues. Trimming shortened V by 3 bases and J by 3 bases, and 12 bases separated the two germline ends. Sequencing used PBMCs. The sequence came from a woman between 40 and 50 years old in good health. Some clones in this sample may be carry-over from other donors' samples. This chain links TRBV19 with TRBJ2-6, with D perhaps matching TRBD1 (7 bases). CDR3 in DNA: TGTGCCAGTAGTATGGAGGGGGCTGATGGGGCCAACGTCCTGACTTTC. This sequence encodes CASSMEGADGANVLTF.